A selection of T cell receptor beta chains follows, all from one sample in a study of blood T cell repertoires in COVID-19. Assay: immunoSEQ multiplex PCR; the TCRdb copy retains only in-frame clones and omits some. The data hold about 87,000 clones, with about 71% observed a single time. Sequencing input: peripheral blood. The receptors derive from a woman between 45 and 60 years old with acute or convalescent COVID-19. Both conserved end residues are part of each CDR3. Each record gives: V gene, clone size, D gene, J gene, CDR3 DNA, CDR3 protein. The D gene is left open where the match is weak. Clone sizes are given selectively: once, few, many, or a class where the clone is expanded.

v_call: TRBV28
clone_size: -
d_call: TRBD2
j_call: TRBJ2-3
cdr3_nt: TGTGCCAGCAGTTTATCTGGCGGGGGGGCCCTCTCAGATACGCAGTATTTT
cdr3_aa: CASSLSGGGALSDTQYF

v_call: TRBV5-1
clone_size: -
d_call: TRBD1
j_call: TRBJ2-2
cdr3_nt: TGCGCCAGCAGCTACGGGACAGGGAACACCGGGGAGCTGTTTTTT
cdr3_aa: CASSYGTGNTGELFF

v_call: TRBV30
clone_size: once
d_call: -
j_call: TRBJ1-1
cdr3_nt: TGTGCCTGGAGGGTGGATCAGGGCGGTGAAGCTTTCTTT
cdr3_aa: CAWRVDQGGEAFF

v_call: TRBV21-1
clone_size: -
d_call: -
j_call: TRBJ2-5
cdr3_nt: TGTGCCAGGAGACTAGCGGGGGGGAAAGAGACCCAGTACTTC
cdr3_aa: CARRLAGGKETQYF

v_call: TRBV3-1/TRBV3-2
clone_size: -
d_call: -
j_call: TRBJ1-1
cdr3_nt: TGTGCCAGCAGCCAAGCGGGACAGAACACTGAAGCTTTCTTT
cdr3_aa: CASSQAGQNTEAFF

v_call: TRBV2
clone_size: few
d_call: TRBD1
j_call: TRBJ2-7
cdr3_nt: TGTGCCAGCAGCCCCGGACAGGAAAACTACGAGCAGTACTTC
cdr3_aa: CASSPGQENYEQYF

v_call: TRBV28
clone_size: -
d_call: TRBD1
j_call: TRBJ1-1
cdr3_nt: TGTGCCAGCAGGTCAGGGGGACTGAACACTGAAGCTTTCTTT
cdr3_aa: CASRSGGLNTEAFF

v_call: TRBV15
clone_size: -
d_call: -
j_call: TRBJ1-4
cdr3_nt: TGTGCCACCAGCGGGCGGGCAGTCACCGAAAAACTGTTTTTT
cdr3_aa: CATSGRAVTEKLFF

v_call: TRBV27
clone_size: -
d_call: -
j_call: TRBJ1-2
cdr3_nt: TGTGCCAGCAGTTTATGGGCCAACTATGGCTACACCTTC
cdr3_aa: CASSLWANYGYTF

v_call: TRBV6-4
clone_size: -
d_call: TRBD2
j_call: TRBJ2-1
cdr3_nt: TGTGCCAGCAGTGACTACGGGACTAGCGGGGGGGACAAGTTCTTC
cdr3_aa: CASSDYGTSGGDKFF

v_call: TRBV7-2
clone_size: -
d_call: TRBD1
j_call: TRBJ1-2
cdr3_nt: TGTGCCAGCAGCCCACGTCCTCCCGGGACAGGGTTTTTGCGAGATGGCTACACCTTC
cdr3_aa: CASSPRPPGTGFLRDGYTF

v_call: TRBV30
clone_size: -
d_call: -
j_call: TRBJ1-5
cdr3_nt: TGTGCCTGGAGTGGGGGAGATAATCAGCCCCAGCATTTT
cdr3_aa: CAWSGGDNQPQHF

v_call: TRBV24-1
clone_size: -
d_call: -
j_call: TRBJ2-3
cdr3_nt: TGTGCCACCAGTGATCCCTCGGGGGACGAGAGCACAGATACGCAGTATTTT
cdr3_aa: CATSDPSGDESTDTQYF

v_call: TRBV3-1/TRBV3-2
clone_size: -
d_call: -
j_call: TRBJ1-1
cdr3_nt: TGTGCCAGCAGCCCTGGTTTGACGGGCACTGAAGCTTTCTTT
cdr3_aa: CASSPGLTGTEAFF

v_call: TRBV10-3
clone_size: -
d_call: -
j_call: TRBJ2-7
cdr3_nt: TGTGCCATCAGTGAGTCCCGAGATCTCTACGAGCAGTACTTC
cdr3_aa: CAISESRDLYEQYF

v_call: TRBV28
clone_size: -
d_call: TRBD1
j_call: TRBJ2-5
cdr3_nt: TGTGCCAGCAGTGCTACAGGGGACCTGGAGACCCAGTACTTC
cdr3_aa: CASSATGDLETQYF